The sequence of this T cell receptor (beta chain) was determined in a study of identical twins. Using its own MiXCR run on the 5' RACE reads, TCRdb lists one record per CDR3 protein. The sample has 1.5 million to 2 million distinct CDR3 sequences; around 29% are singletons. Germline CDR1 reads DFQATT; CDR2 reads SNEGSKA (reference sequence). Between the trimmed V and J ends, which lost 2 bases and 2 bases, there was a span of 13 bases. This CDR3 has 14 residues. This clonotype was recorded a few times. The TCR was taken from a newborn girl in good health. Sequences were obtained from cord blood. V is TRBV20-1 and J is TRBJ2-7; D uncertain. The CDR3 loop reads CSARSALQTYEQYF. As DNA, the CDR3 is TGCAGTGCTAGAAGTGCCCTCCAAACCTACGAGCAGTACTTC.